One and the same sample provided the 28 T cell receptor beta chains below, sequenced in a study of shared clonotypes between healthy human individuals. Here immunoSEQ multiplex PCR was the method, and the copy in TCRdb shows in-frame clones only, minus some. Of 1.4 million or so clones listed, about 98.5% are singletons. The sequenced material came from naive CD4+ T cells sorted from blood. The subset was: CD45RA+ positively selected. These receptors were collected from a man between 25 and 39 years old in good health.

The rearrangement uses TRBV28 and TRBJ2-7; the D gene is possibly TRBD1 (6 bases). The V end was cut by 2 bases, the J end by 1 base, with 9 bases between. Germline V gene sequence: CDR1 MDHEN, CDR2 SYDVKM. The CDR3 has 14 amino acids. CDR3 loop: CASSLRTVSYEQYF. The CDR3 DNA is TGTGCCAGCAGTTTAAGGACAGTATCCTACGAGCAGTACTTC.

The chain is built from TRBV5-8 and TRBJ2-7, with D tentatively TRBD1 or TRBD2 (5 bases each). Germline CDR1 is SGHTS and CDR2 is YDEGEE. The CDR3 covers 15 residues. Trimming cost V 4 bases and J 0 bases, with 14 bases left between them. CDR3 region: CASSTGRTSSYEQYF. The CDR3 region has the DNA TGTGCCAGCAGCACGGGACGGACCAGCTCCTACGAGCAGTACTTC.

This clone was recorded once. The genes are TRBV9 and TRBJ2-3; D is uncertain. Germline assignment: CDR1 SGDLS and CDR2 YYNGEE. This CDR3 region has 16 residues. Trimming left V 2 bases short and J 10 bases short, with 23 bases between. The CDR3 region is CASSVALHNPLDPQYF. The CDR3 DNA reads TGTGCCAGCAGCGTTGCCCTGCACAATCCCCTTGATCCGCAGTATTTT.

This chain links TRBV18 with TRBJ2-7, with 9 bases aligning to TRBD2. CDR3 length: 18 residues. After removal of 3 bases from V and 0 bases from J, the junction contained 12 bases not matched to a gene. Germline assignment: CDR1 KGHSH and CDR2 LQKENI. The CDR3: CASSPLDGSGRISYEQYF. In nucleotides, the CDR3 is TGTGCCAGCTCACCCCTGGATGGTAGCGGGAGAATCTCCTACGAGCAGTACTTC.

The rearrangement uses TRBV6-1 and TRBJ1-5; perhaps TRBD1 as D (5 bases). This CDR3 is 13 amino acids long. V was shortened by 7 bases and J by 6 bases, with 13 bases between the two germline ends. In germline, CDR1 is MNHNS, CDR2 SASEGT. DNA for the CDR3: TGTGCCAGCACGCAGGGTTCGGGTCAGCCCCAGCATTTT. Protein: CASTQGSGQPQHF.

The genes are TRBV5-1 and TRBJ2-1; the D call may be TRBD1 or TRBD2 (5 bases each). The V gene lost 5 bases and the J gene lost 8 bases, with 17 bases spanning the gap. The CDR3 runs 14 residues. The V gene's germline CDR1 is SGHRS and CDR2 YFSETQ. This CDR3 reads CASRWETALDEQFF. In DNA, the CDR3 is TGCGCCAGCAGGTGGGAGACAGCCCTTGATGAGCAGTTCTTC.

The rearrangement uses TRBV12-5 and TRBJ2-5; the D is unclear. Germline CDR1 is LGHNT and CDR2 is FRNRAP. V was trimmed by 5 bases and J by 5 bases, leaving 21 bases between them. The CDR3 has 16 residues. The CDR3 region is CASGLEQVLLWETQYF. CDR3 bases: TGTGCTAGTGGTCTGGAGCAGGTCCTCCTTTGGGAGACCCAGTACTTC.

This clone is a singleton in its sample. The chain combines TRBV5-4 with TRBJ2-7, with D perhaps assigned TRBD1 or TRBD2 (5 bases each). Germline CDR1 reads SGHNT; CDR2 reads YYREEE (reference sequence). The CDR3 covers 13 residues. Trimming took 10 bases from V and 0 from J, leaving 14 bases between them. DNA of the CDR3: TGTGCCTTCCAGGGACGGAGCTCCTACGAGCAGTACTTC. Amino acid sequence: CAFQGRSSYEQYF. Drawing the rest from reference TRBV5-4 and TRBJ2-7, the complete variable domain is ETGVTQSPTHLIKTRGQQVTLRCSSQSGHNTVSWYQQALGQGPQFIFQYYREEENGRGNFPPRFSGLQFPNYSSELNVNALELDDSALYLCAFQGRSSYEQYFGPGTRLTVT.

The V call is TRBV11-2, the J call TRBJ2-2; D gene uncertain. The CDR3 spans 16 residues. The V gene's germline CDR1 is SGHAT and CDR2 FQNNGV. The V gene lost 2 bases and the J gene lost 5 bases, with 15 bases spanning the gap. The CDR3 DNA follows: TGTGCCAGCAGCTTACCCATCGGGTTAAAGACCGGGGAGCTGTTTTTT. Translated: CASSLPIGLKTGELFF.

This chain links TRBV9 with TRBJ2-1; weak D call: TRBD1 (6 bases). This CDR3 has 14 amino acids. Germline CDR1 and CDR2: SGDLS and YYNGEE. V shed 3 bases and J shed 7 bases, with 14 bases lying between them. The CDR3, as DNA: TGTGCCAGCAGCGCGGGACATCGGGTGAATGAGCAGTTCTTC. Translated, it gives CASSAGHRVNEQFF.

The genes are TRBV18 and TRBJ2-7; 9 nucleotides line up with TRBD2. CDR1 is KGHSH, CDR2 LQKENI, per germline. The CDR3 contains 15 residues. Trimming at V came to 0 bases and at J to 3 bases, leaving 3 bases not matched to a gene. This CDR3 reads CASSPPVTSGYEQYF. The CDR3 bases are TGTGCCAGCTCACCACCGGTGACTAGCGGCTACGAGCAGTACTTC.

This chain links TRBV28 with TRBJ2-3; 7 bases align to TRBD1. The CDR3 contains 15 residues. The junction had 7 bases not matched to a gene; V was cut back by 5 bases and J by 2 bases. CDR1 MDHEN and CDR2 SYDVKM come from the germline V gene. CDR3 amino acids: CASSTNRGYTDTQYF. CDR3 in DNA: TGTGCCAGCAGTACCAACAGGGGTTACACAGATACGCAGTATTTT. The full variable domain, rest sourced from reference TRBV28 and TRBJ2-3, is DVKVTQSSRYLVKRTGEKVFLECVQDMDHENMFWYRQDPGLGLRLIYFSYDVKMKEKGDIPEGYSVSREKKERFSLILESASTNQTSMYLCASSTNRGYTDTQYFGPGTRLTVL.

With regard to this clone: Other DNA variants within this sample encode the same CDR3. The chain recombines TRBV18 with TRBJ2-5; D is unclear. V was pared by 4 bases and J by 1 base, with 7 bases between. The CDR3 runs 13 residues. Germline V gene sequence: CDR1 KGHSH, CDR2 LQKENI. CDR3 sequence: CASSLKRQETQYF. The CDR3 nucleotides are TGTGCCAGCTCACTTAAGCGCCAAGAGACCCAGTACTTC.

This chain uses TRBV2 with TRBJ2-7; D is unclear. Deletions cut 7 bases from V and 2 bases from J, with 15 bases between. CDR1 and CDR2 from the germline V gene are SNHLY and FYNNEI. CDR3 length equals 14 residues. CDR3 nucleotide sequence: TGTGCCAGCACCCTCCCGGCCGTACCCTACGAGCAGTACTTC. This gives the protein CASTLPAVPYEQYF. The full variable domain, rest sourced from reference TRBV2 and TRBJ2-7, is EPEVTQTPSHQVTQMGQEVILRCVPISNHLYFYWYRQILGQKVEFLVSFYNNEISEKSEIFDDQFSVERPDGSNFTLKIRSTKLEDSAMYFCASTLPAVPYEQYFGPGTRLTVT.

This sequence joins TRBV5-1 and TRBJ2-1; 10 positions match TRBD1. The CDR3 sequence is 16 residues long. Losses at the gene ends were 4 bases for V and 4 bases for J; bases not matched to a gene: 8. Per germline, CDR1 SGHRS and CDR2 YFSETQ. CDR3 region: CASSETGGLGYNEQFF. Written as DNA, the CDR3 is TGCGCCAGCAGCGAGACAGGGGGCTTGGGATACAATGAGCAGTTCTTC. The full variable domain, completed using reference TRBV5-1 and TRBJ2-1, is KAGVTQTPRYLIKTRGQQVTLSCSPISGHRSVSWYQQTPGQGLQFLFEYFSETQRNKGNFPGRFSGRQFSNSRSEMNVSTLELGDSALYLCASSETGGLGYNEQFFGPGTRLTVL.

The V and J genes are TRBV7-2 and TRBJ2-3; perhaps TRBD1 as D (5 bases). This CDR3 is built from 16 residues. Germline V gene data show CDR1 as SGHTA and CDR2 as FQGNSA. V dropped 1 base and J dropped 3 bases, with 14 bases sitting between them. The DNA for the CDR3 is TGTGCCAGCAGCTTAGTGTCGGCAGGGTGGACAGATACGCAGTATTTT. It is translated as CASSLVSAGWTDTQYF.

The chain recombines TRBV11-1 with TRBJ2-7, with a weak D call TRBD2 (6 bases). Trimming removed 5 bases from V and 1 base from J, with 12 bases in between. This CDR3 is 14 amino acids long. CDR1 is SGHAT, CDR2 FQDESV, per germline (reference sequence). CDR3 sequence reads: CASSPWGVSYEQYF. In nucleotides, the CDR3 is TGTGCCAGCAGCCCCTGGGGGGTATCCTACGAGCAGTACTTC.

This chain joins TRBV18 and TRBJ1-1; maybe TRBD1 (5 bases). The CDR3 totals 16 residues. Germline CDR1 reads KGHSH; CDR2 reads LQKENI. The V end was cut by 3 bases, the J end by 0 bases, with 14 bases between. The CDR3 bases are TGTGCCAGCTCACCGACAGCGGGAAGCCTGAACACTGAAGCTTTCTTT. This sequence encodes CASSPTAGSLNTEAFF.

The chain is built from TRBV5-4 and TRBJ2-7; TRBD1 matches 7 bases. CDR1 SGHNT and CDR2 YYREEE come from the germline V gene (reference sequence). V gave up 3 bases and J gave up 3 bases; unmatched junction bases: 6. The CDR3 is made up of 14 amino acids. The CDR3 reads CASSSGTEYYEQYF. In nucleotides, the CDR3 is TGTGCCAGCAGCTCAGGGACAGAATACTACGAGCAGTACTTC.

This clone was counted once. In nucleotides, the CDR3 is TGTGCCAGCAGCTGGGCCTGGGGCGGGGAGACCCAGTACTTC. This sequence encodes CASSWAWGGETQYF. The gene calls are TRBV7-2 and TRBJ2-5; D possibly uses TRBD1 or TRBD2 (5 bases each). Between the trimmed V and J ends, which lost 4 bases and 5 bases, there was a span of 14 bases. The CDR3 is made up of 14 amino acids. The germline CDR1 and CDR2 sequences are SGHTA and FQGNSA.

The genes are TRBV19 and TRBJ1-5, with D hard to call. The V and J ends lost 3 bases and 2 bases respectively, with 14 bases between them. CDR1 LNHDA and CDR2 SQIVND come from the germline V gene (reference sequence). This CDR3 has 16 amino acids. CDR3 residues: CASSISAGQGNQPQHF. The DNA of the CDR3 is TGTGCCAGTAGTATTTCGGCCGGGCAAGGCAATCAGCCCCAGCATTTT.

The J gene is TRBJ2-7, the V gene TRBV27; a weak D match, TRBD1 (5 bases). Germline V gene sequence: CDR1 MNHEY, CDR2 SMNVEV (reference sequence). V was shortened by 3 bases and J by 3 bases, with 9 bases between the two germline ends. The length of the CDR3 is 13 residues. DNA for the CDR3: TGTGCCAGCAGTTTTCAGGGATACTACGAGCAGTACTTC. It specifies CASSFQGYYEQYF.

The rearrangement joins TRBV13 to TRBJ2-1; 7 bases line up with TRBD2. The CDR3 runs 14 residues. Losses at the gene ends were 6 bases for V and 6 bases for J; bases not matched to a gene: 8. The germline V gene encodes CDR1 PRHDT and CDR2 FYEKMQ (reference sequence). The CDR3 sequence is CASRLAGVANEQFF. CDR3 DNA: TGTGCCAGCAGGTTGGCGGGAGTGGCCAATGAGCAGTTCTTC.

This clone was seen just once. The chain uses TRBV5-5 and TRBJ1-2; 9 bases match TRBD1. Losses at the gene ends were 4 bases for V and 4 bases for J; bases not matched to a gene: 5. Per the germline V gene, CDR1 is SGHKS and CDR2 is YYEKEE (reference sequence). This CDR3 comprises 14 residues. As DNA, the CDR3 is TGTGCCAGCAGCGGAGGGACAGGGTTCTATGGCTACACCTTC. It codes for CASSGGTGFYGYTF. Full variable domain (rest looked up from reference TRBV5-5 and TRBJ1-2): DAGVTQSPTHLIKTRGQQVTLRCSPISGHKSVSWYQQVLGQGPQFIFQYYEKEERGRGNFPDRFSARQFPNYSSELNVNALLLGDSALYLCASSGGTGFYGYTFGSGTRLTVV.

The gene calls are TRBV5-6 and TRBJ2-1; D is ambiguous. Germline CDR1 SGHDT, CDR2 YYEEEE. The V and J ends lost 3 bases and 4 bases respectively, with 2 bases between them. This CDR3 comprises 11 residues. The CDR3 DNA follows: TGTGCCAGCAGCTCATACAATGAGCAGTTCTTC. Protein: CASSSYNEQFF.

This chain connects TRBV5-8 to TRBJ2-5; D might be TRBD1 or TRBD2, each matching 5 bases. Germline-derived CDR1 and CDR2 are SGHTS and YDEGEE. This CDR3 is 14 amino acids long. Trimming left V 5 bases short and J 0 bases short, with 11 bases between. CDR3 DNA sequence: TGTGCCAGCAGAACCGGGACCTACCAAGAGACCCAGTACTTC. It encodes CASRTGTYQETQYF. The complete variable domain, with remaining parts taken from reference TRBV5-8 and TRBJ2-5, reads EAGVTQSPTHLIKTRGQQATLRCSPISGHTSVYWYQQALGLGLQFLLWYDEGEERNRGNFPPRFSGRQFPNYSSELNVNALELEDSALYLCASRTGTYQETQYFGPGTRLLVL.

Points on this clone: The same CDR3 also results from other DNA sequences found in this sample. The CDR3: CASRRDTGELFF. The DNA of the CDR3 is TGTGCCAGTAGGAGGGACACCGGGGAGCTGTTTTTT. This chain joins TRBV19 and TRBJ2-2, with D perhaps TRBD2 (5 bases). The V gene's germline CDR1 is LNHDA and CDR2 SQIVND (reference sequence). V lost 6 bases to trimming and J lost 3 bases, with 5 bases between them. This CDR3 has 12 amino acids.

This sequence joins TRBV7-9 and TRBJ2-5; no clear D gene. With 2 bases removed from V and 1 base from J, the gap between germline ends came to 8 bases. The germline V gene encodes CDR1 SEHNR and CDR2 FQNEAQ (reference sequence). CDR3 length: 14 amino acids. This CDR3 reads CASSLMSPQETQYF. For the CDR3, the DNA is TGTGCCAGCAGCTTAATGTCACCCCAAGAGACCCAGTACTTC.